One T cell receptor beta chain is described in this entry. The entry originates in a study of blood T cell repertoires in COVID-19. Assay: immunoSEQ multiplex PCR; the TCRdb copy retains only in-frame clones and omits some. Of around 130,000 clones listed, around three quarters are singletons. Per the germline V gene, CDR1 is ENHRY and CDR2 is SYGVKD. CDR3 length: 14 residues. Trimming cost V 9 bases and J 1 base; bases outside gene matches: 7. The sequenced material came from peripheral blood. The receptor comes from a man aged 55 to 70 with active or convalescent COVID-19. The chain is built from TRBV10-3 and TRBJ1-1; TRBD1 aligns across 8 bases. For the CDR3, the DNA is TGTGCCATGGGCCATGGGACAGGGAACACTGAAGCTTTCTTT. This encodes CAMGHGTGNTEAFF.